A selection of T cell receptor beta chains follows, all from one sample in a study of shared clonotypes between healthy human individuals. Repertoires were generated with immunoSEQ multiplex PCR, while TCRdb's copy carries only in-frame clones and drops some. The top ten hold approximately 1.1% of the sample, which has approximately 1,500,000 clones, roughly 96% seen once. The specimen sequenced was naive CD4+ T cells sorted from blood. All receptors come from a man aged 25-45 years in good health. CDR3s leave out the opening cysteine and the closing phenylalanine or tryptophan. Each record gives: J gene, V gene, D gene, CDR3 protein. The D gene is left open where the match is weak.

J gene: TRBJ2-7
V gene: TRBV11-2
D gene: TRBD2
CDR3 protein: ASSLQGLTYEQY

J gene: TRBJ2-7
V gene: TRBV12-5
D gene: NA
CDR3 protein: ASAQSRGEGTYEQY

J gene: TRBJ1-3
V gene: TRBV7-2
D gene: NA
CDR3 protein: ASKTEGGGGNTIY

J gene: TRBJ1-2
V gene: TRBV9
D gene: NA
CDR3 protein: ASSVGGTDYGYT

J gene: TRBJ1-1
V gene: TRBV29-1
D gene: NA
CDR3 protein: SVGRRLNTEAF

J gene: TRBJ2-1
V gene: TRBV29-1
D gene: NA
CDR3 protein: SVLNRTYNEQF

J gene: TRBJ2-2
V gene: TRBV9
D gene: NA
CDR3 protein: ASSVVGANTGELF

J gene: TRBJ1-2
V gene: TRBV29-1
D gene: NA
CDR3 protein: SVEGARGYT

J gene: TRBJ1-2
V gene: TRBV5-6
D gene: NA
CDR3 protein: ASSLVGTLGYGYT

J gene: TRBJ2-1
V gene: TRBV18
D gene: TRBD2
CDR3 protein: ASSRIGLAGVQNEQF

J gene: TRBJ2-7
V gene: TRBV7-9
D gene: TRBD1
CDR3 protein: ASSRIDRDRANQY

J gene: TRBJ2-7
V gene: TRBV19
D gene: TRBD1
CDR3 protein: ASSIPGQGTYEQY

J gene: TRBJ2-5
V gene: TRBV5-1
D gene: NA
CDR3 protein: ASSPTGAHAAQY

J gene: TRBJ1-3
V gene: TRBV29-1
D gene: TRBD1
CDR3 protein: SVSDRGPGNTIY

J gene: TRBJ2-7
V gene: TRBV7-8
D gene: NA
CDR3 protein: ASSLSLASSYEQY

J gene: TRBJ2-7
V gene: TRBV28
D gene: NA
CDR3 protein: ASIDRRFEQY

J gene: TRBJ2-5
V gene: TRBV5-1
D gene: TRBD1
CDR3 protein: ASTQGARDLETQY

J gene: TRBJ1-1
V gene: TRBV7-6
D gene: NA
CDR3 protein: ASRPRTGGNTEAF

J gene: TRBJ2-1
V gene: TRBV9
D gene: TRBD2
CDR3 protein: ASSDRLAGGSANEQF

J gene: TRBJ2-3
V gene: TRBV6-1
D gene: NA
CDR3 protein: ASSDRGAPSFHTQY

J gene: TRBJ1-1
V gene: TRBV28
D gene: NA
CDR3 protein: ASSETGTEAF

J gene: TRBJ2-5
V gene: TRBV5-4
D gene: TRBD2
CDR3 protein: ASSPGREGEFETQY

J gene: TRBJ2-5
V gene: TRBV10-1
D gene: TRBD1
CDR3 protein: ASSEGTAWETQY

J gene: TRBJ2-1
V gene: TRBV19
D gene: NA
CDR3 protein: ACRPGLTINEQF

J gene: TRBJ1-1
V gene: TRBV9
D gene: NA
CDR3 protein: ASSVVQTEAF

J gene: TRBJ2-3
V gene: TRBV5-8
D gene: NA
CDR3 protein: ASSQFRDTISTDTQY

J gene: TRBJ2-5
V gene: TRBV2
D gene: NA
CDR3 protein: ASSWDEGETQY

J gene: TRBJ2-7
V gene: TRBV7-2
D gene: NA
CDR3 protein: ASNQGGEGGYEQY

J gene: TRBJ1-5
V gene: TRBV2
D gene: TRBD1
CDR3 protein: ASSEALSRGSQPQH

J gene: TRBJ2-2
V gene: TRBV28
D gene: NA
CDR3 protein: ASSLMGLYTGELF

J gene: TRBJ1-5
V gene: TRBV18
D gene: NA
CDR3 protein: ASSPDGFRQPQH

J gene: TRBJ2-2
V gene: TRBV6-5
D gene: NA
CDR3 protein: ASSYKPVGTGELF

J gene: TRBJ1-2
V gene: TRBV7-8
D gene: NA
CDR3 protein: ASSLERGQGYGYT